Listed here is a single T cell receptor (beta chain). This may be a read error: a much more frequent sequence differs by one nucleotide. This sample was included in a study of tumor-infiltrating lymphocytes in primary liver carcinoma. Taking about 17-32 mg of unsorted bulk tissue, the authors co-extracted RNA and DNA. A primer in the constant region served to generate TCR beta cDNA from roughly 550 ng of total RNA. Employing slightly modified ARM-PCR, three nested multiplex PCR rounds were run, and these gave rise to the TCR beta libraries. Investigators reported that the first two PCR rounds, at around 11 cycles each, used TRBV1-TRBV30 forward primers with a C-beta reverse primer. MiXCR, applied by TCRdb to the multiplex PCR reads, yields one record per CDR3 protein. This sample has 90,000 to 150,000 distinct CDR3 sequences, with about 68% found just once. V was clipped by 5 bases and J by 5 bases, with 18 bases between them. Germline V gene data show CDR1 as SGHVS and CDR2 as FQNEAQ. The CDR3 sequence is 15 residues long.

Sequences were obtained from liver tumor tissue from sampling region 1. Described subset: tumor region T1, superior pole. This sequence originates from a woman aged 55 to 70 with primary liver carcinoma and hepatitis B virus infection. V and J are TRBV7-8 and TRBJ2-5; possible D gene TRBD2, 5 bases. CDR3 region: CASSPSSRRWETQYF. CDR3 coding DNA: TGTGCCAGCAGCCCCTCTAGCAGGAGATGGGAGACCCAGTACTTC.